These 2 T cell receptor beta chains share one sample of origin, sequenced in a study of low-dose radiotherapy and immunotherapy resistance in tumors. First-strand cDNA used TRAV- and TRBV-specific primers, covering alpha and beta chains. The authors ran 15 to 20 PCR cycles to amplify TCRs with a constant-region primer and V-primer adapter. From the reads, TCRdb called clonotypes with MiXCR, one entry per CDR3 protein. Of 60,000 or so distinct CDR3 sequences listed, 23% are singletons. The time point is: after trial treatment. Noted treatment: LDRT plus nivolumab, ipilimumab, low-dose cyclophosphamide and aspirin (RACIN trial). Sequenced material: PBMCs, taken after low-dose radiotherapy plus immunotherapy. These receptors all stem from a male donor with prostate cancer.

The rearrangement uses TRBV5-4 and TRBJ2-1; 7 bases agree with TRBD2. Germline CDR1 and CDR2: SGHNT and YYREEE (reference sequence). The length of the CDR3 is 16 residues. V shed 4 bases, J shed 1 base, and the junction held 8 bases outside the gene matches. Here the CDR3 DNA reads TGTGCCAGCAGCCCCGGACTAGTAGGGTCCTACAATGAGCAGTTCTTC. Translation gives CASSPGLVGSYNEQFF.

Worth noting for this clonotype: A far larger clone is one base from this, pointing to a likely read error. The chain combines TRBV10-3 with TRBJ2-4; D is uncertain. V was pared by 8 bases and J by 13 bases, with 18 bases between. The CDR3 is 12 residues long. Per the germline V gene, CDR1 is ENHRY and CDR2 is SYGVKD. The DNA for the CDR3 is TGTGCCATCGACCCTGGGAACAATGAGCAGTACTTC. Encoded protein: CAIDPGNNEQYF.